The clone carrying this TCR beta chain appeared once. Its antigen is undetermined. Per germline, CDR1 SGHRS and CDR2 YFSETQ. Trimming took off 2 bases at V and 1 base at J, with 15 bases between the two ends. The CDR3 runs 16 residues. The library targeted TCRbeta and was prepared with unique molecular identifiers. TCRdb called the PCR reads again in MiXCR, with one record for every CDR3 protein. The table has more than 500,000 distinct CDR3 sequences, 11% seen once. The sample originates from a study of T-cell reconstitution after alpha-beta-depleted transplantation in children. Study-wide results and limits: About two months after transplant, alpha-beta T cells reportedly came from several hundred expanded graft clones. T-cell counts and diversity were attributed mostly to newly produced T cells one year after transplant.

The chain links TRBV5-1 to TRBJ1-2; a weak D match, TRBD1 (5 bases). This receptor was identified in a female patient aged 2-10 years who had a stem cell transplant for aplastic anemia, so the T cells may come from the graft donor. Sequenced material: PBMCs, mostly from graft donor cells, taken 180 days after TCRalphabeta/CD19-depleted stem cell transplant. Here the CDR3 reads CASSFMFTGVNYGYTF. In DNA form, the CDR3 reads TGCGCCAGCAGCTTCATGTTTACAGGTGTTAACTATGGCTACACCTTC.